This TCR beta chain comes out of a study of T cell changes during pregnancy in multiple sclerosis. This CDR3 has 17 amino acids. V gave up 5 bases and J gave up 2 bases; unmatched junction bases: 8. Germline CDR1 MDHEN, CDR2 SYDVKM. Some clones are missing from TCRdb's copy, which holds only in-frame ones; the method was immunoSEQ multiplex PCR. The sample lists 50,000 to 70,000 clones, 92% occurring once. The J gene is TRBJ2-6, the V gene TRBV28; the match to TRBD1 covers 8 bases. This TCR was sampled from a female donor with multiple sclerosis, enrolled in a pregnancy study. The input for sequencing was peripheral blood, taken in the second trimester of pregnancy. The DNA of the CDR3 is TGTGCCAGCAGTAGGGCTCAGGGGGCGGCTGGGGCCAACGTCCTGACTTTC. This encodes CASSRAQGAAGANVLTF. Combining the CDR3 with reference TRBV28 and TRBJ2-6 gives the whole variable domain DVKVTQSSRYLVKRTGEKVFLECVQDMDHENMFWYRQDPGLGLRLIYFSYDVKMKEKGDIPEGYSVSREKKERFSLILESASTNQTSMYLCASSRAQGAAGANVLTFGAGSRLTVL.